Shown below are 25 T cell receptor beta chains from a single sample sequenced in a study of blood T cell repertoires in COVID-19. The protocol was immunoSEQ multiplex PCR, while the TCRdb copy is restricted to in-frame clones and leaves out a portion. Of fewer than 130,000 clones listed, roughly four fifths are singletons. Sequenced material: peripheral blood. The receptors come from a woman aged 60-70 years with acute or convalescent COVID-19.

The V call is TRBV11-3, the J call TRBJ2-1, with TRBD2 as a possible D gene (5 bases). CDR1 SGHNT and CDR2 YENEEA come from the germline V gene. V was pared by 0 bases and J by 7 bases, with 7 bases between. CDR3 length: 13 amino acids. Here the CDR3 DNA reads TGTGCCAGCAGCTTAGATCGAGGGAATGAGCAGTTCTTC. This translates into CASSLDRGNEQFF.

This clone was counted a single time. The chain combines TRBV7-8 with TRBJ2-7; no clear D gene. The CDR3 totals 11 residues. V lost 3 bases to trimming and J lost 6 bases, with 6 bases between them. CDR1 and CDR2 (germline): SGHVS, FQNEAQ. The CDR3, as DNA: TGTGCCAGCAGCTTCAATAGCGAGCAGTACTTC. Translating gives CASSFNSEQYF.

The V call is TRBV2, the J call TRBJ2-1; 14 nucleotides agree with TRBD2. The CDR3 consists of 15 residues. Germline-derived CDR1 and CDR2 are SNHLY and FYNNEI. J lost 7 bases, V lost 6 bases, and 5 bases had no gene match. The CDR3 protein is CASRRLAGGPNEQFF. The DNA for the CDR3 is TGTGCCAGCAGGCGACTAGCGGGGGGGCCGAATGAGCAGTTCTTC.

The chain joins TRBV2 to TRBJ1-1, with 8 bases aligning to TRBD1. The CDR3 covers 14 residues. The J segment lost 4 bases and the V segment lost 6 bases, leaving 7 bases of the junction unmatched. Looked up from germline, CDR1 is SNHLY and CDR2 is FYNNEI. The CDR3, as DNA: TGTGCCAGCAGGAGATCAGGGGGCAGCACTGAAGCTTTCTTT. It is translated as CASRRSGGSTEAFF.

This rearrangement joins TRBV24-1 to TRBJ2-7; the match to TRBD1 covers 10 bases. Germline V gene data show CDR1 as KGHDR and CDR2 as SFDVKD. Unmatched junction bases numbered 2, after V lost 4 bases and J lost 0 bases. The CDR3 totals 15 residues. The CDR3 nucleotides read TGTGCCACCAGTGAGGGACAGGGGATCTCCTACGAGCAGTACTTC. It translates to CATSEGQGISYEQYF.

The genes are TRBV9 and TRBJ1-5; 8 bases are shared with TRBD1. The junction had 1 base not matched to a gene; V was cut back by 0 bases and J by 5 bases. Germline values: CDR1 SGDLS, CDR2 YYNGEE. This CDR3 comprises 14 residues. The CDR3 nucleotides are TGTGCCAGCAGCGTAGGGACAGGGTATCAGCCCCAGCATTTT. Translated, it gives CASSVGTGYQPQHF.

V gene TRBV10-3 combines with J gene TRBJ1-3; 8 bases map to TRBD1. After removal of 8 bases from V and 2 bases from J, the junction contained 2 bases not matched to a gene. Germline CDR1 reads ENHRY; CDR2 reads SYGVKD. The CDR3 spans 13 residues. In DNA, the CDR3 is TGTGCCATCGGACAGGGACCTGGAAACACCATATATTTT. This sequence encodes CAIGQGPGNTIYF.

V usage is TRBV6-1 and J usage is TRBJ1-1, with a weak D call TRBD1 (6 bases). Germline-derived CDR1 and CDR2 are MNHNS and SASEGT. The germline V and J ends were trimmed by 4 bases and 4 bases, with 19 bases remaining between them. The CDR3 has 16 amino acids. The CDR3 spells CASSVGASGAGTEAFF. CDR3 bases: TGTGCCAGCAGTGTCGGCGCGTCAGGGGCCGGCACTGAAGCTTTCTTT.

The chain joins TRBV6-2 or TRBV6-3 to TRBJ1-4, with 11 bases matching TRBD1. The ends lost 6 bases at V and 12 bases at J; junction bases unmatched: 9. Germline V gene data show CDR1 as MNHEY and CDR2 as SVGEGT. The CDR3 is made up of 14 amino acids. CDR3 residues: CASSRTGGGEELFF. Here the CDR3 DNA reads TGTGCCAGCAGCCGGACAGGGGGCGGAGAAGAACTGTTTTTT.

The chain is built from TRBV6-1 and TRBJ2-3; 11 bases align to TRBD2. The length of the CDR3 is 16 residues. The trim removed 4 bases at V and 1 base at J, leaving 4 bases unmatched. From germline, CDR1 is MNHNS and CDR2 SASEGT. Written as DNA, the CDR3 is TGTGCCAGCAGTGCCGGACTAGCGGGTGGCACAGATACGCAGTATTTT. This gives the protein CASSAGLAGGTDTQYF.

The chain is built from TRBV19 and TRBJ2-2, with TRBD1 matching over 10 bases. Germline values: CDR1 LNHDA, CDR2 SQIVND (reference sequence). The CDR3 sequence is 16 residues long. V trimming: 2 bases; J trimming: 3 bases; junction bases outside the gene matches: 3. Written as DNA, the CDR3 is TGTGCCAGTAGTATACACGGGACAGGGGACACCGGGGAGCTGTTTTTT. Translated: CASSIHGTGDTGELFF.

This chain connects TRBV9 to TRBJ2-7; 12 nucleotides match TRBD1. Germline V gene sequence: CDR1 SGDLS, CDR2 YYNGEE. Losses at the gene ends were 0 bases for V and 4 bases for J; bases not matched to a gene: 8. This CDR3 has 17 amino acids. The CDR3, as DNA: TGTGCCAGCAGCGTAGGCTCCACGGGACAGGGGGCTTACGAGCAGTACTTC. As protein: CASSVGSTGQGAYEQYF. Using reference TRBV9 and TRBJ2-7 for the parts outside the CDR3, the full variable domain is DSGVTQTPKHLITATGQRVTLRCSPRSGDLSVYWYQQSLDQGLQFLIQYYNGEERAKGNILERFSAQQFPDLHSELNLSSLELGDSALYFCASSVGSTGQGAYEQYFGPGTRLTVT.

V usage is TRBV9 and J usage is TRBJ1-3, with 9 nucleotides matching TRBD1. J was trimmed by 3 bases and V by 0 bases; bases with no gene match: 4. Germline V gives CDR1 SGDLS, CDR2 YYNGEE. CDR3 size: 16 residues. The DNA of the CDR3 is TGTGCCAGCAGCGTAGAGGACAGGGGAAGTGGAAACACCATATATTTT. Translating gives CASSVEDRGSGNTIYF.

This chain uses TRBV19 with TRBJ1-4; 7 bases align to TRBD1. The CDR3 runs to 13 residues. Germline CDR1 reads LNHDA; CDR2 reads SQIVND (reference sequence). V lost 11 bases and J lost 5; bases outside the gene matches: 8. CDR3 in amino acids: CAAAQGRNEKLFF. The CDR3 DNA follows: TGTGCCGCAGCACAGGGGAGAAATGAAAAACTGTTTTTT. The whole variable domain, remainder taken from reference TRBV19 and TRBJ1-4, is DGGITQSPKYLFRKEGQNVTLSCEQNLNHDAMYWYRQDPGQGLRLIYYSQIVNDFQKGDIAEGYSVSREKKESFPLTVTSAQKNPTAFYLCAAAQGRNEKLFFGSGTQLSVL.

The rearrangement uses TRBV24-1 and TRBJ2-1, with D possibly TRBD2 on 7 matching bases. Germline CDR1 and CDR2: KGHDR and SFDVKD. The CDR3 runs 15 residues. V lost 12 bases and J lost 7, with 24 bases in between. This CDR3 reads CAPTRTQGGGNEQFF. The CDR3 DNA reads TGTGCCCCAACCCGGACCCAAGGGGGAGGGAATGAGCAGTTCTTC.

The CDR3 DNA follows: TGCAGCGTTGCGGACAGCTCAGATACGCAGTATTTT. Residues: CSVADSSDTQYF. The chain uses TRBV29-1 and TRBJ2-3; tentative D call: TRBD1 (6 bases). The CDR3 spans 12 residues. Trimming pared 4 bases from V and 4 bases from J, leaving 9 bases between. Germline values: CDR1 SQVTM, CDR2 ANQGSEA.

In its sample, this clone was seen once. The chain couples TRBV6-1 to TRBJ2-6, with TRBD1 matching over 7 bases. Germline CDR1 reads MNHNS; CDR2 reads SASEGT. The CDR3 covers 16 residues. J lost 0 bases, V lost 3 bases, and 2 bases had no gene match. CDR3 in amino acids: CASSESGGSGANVLTF. CDR3 coding DNA: TGTGCCAGCAGTGAGTCAGGGGGCTCTGGGGCCAACGTCCTGACTTTC.

V and J are TRBV30 and TRBJ2-7; D remains unclear. This CDR3 spans 13 amino acids. Trimming cost V 5 bases and J 3 bases, with 14 bases left between them. Germline V gene data show CDR1 as GTSNPN and CDR2 as SVGIG (reference sequence). The CDR3 loop reads CAWEPQPYYEQYF. CDR3 in DNA: TGTGCCTGGGAACCACAGCCGTACTACGAGCAGTACTTC.

The rearrangement joins TRBV12-3 or TRBV12-4 to TRBJ1-3; no clear D. V was trimmed by 8 bases and J by 0 bases, leaving 8 bases between them. The CDR3 covers 13 residues. This CDR3 reads CASDTRSGNTIYF. CDR3 sequence (DNA): TGTGCCAGCGACACCCGCTCTGGAAACACCATATATTTT.

In its sample, this clone was seen once. The chain is built from TRBV21-1 and TRBJ1-2; the D segment call TRBD1 is taken from the table without a DNA check. TRBV21-1 is classified as a pseudogene. The CDR3 has 16 amino acids. The CDR3: CASSKGDRRANYGYTF. CDR3 nucleotide sequence: TGTGCCAGCAGCAAAGGGGACAGGCGGGCTAACTATGGCTACACCTTC.

The genes are TRBV2 and TRBJ2-5; D not resolved. Germline V gene sequence: CDR1 SNHLY, CDR2 FYNNEI. V dropped 8 bases and J dropped 5 bases, with 15 bases sitting between them. This CDR3 spans 13 amino acids. CDR3 protein: CASVWYSRETQYF. CDR3 DNA sequence: TGTGCCAGCGTATGGTACAGTCGGGAGACCCAGTACTTC.

The chain couples TRBV9 to TRBJ2-2, with D hard to call. Between the trimmed V and J ends, which lost 0 bases and 6 bases, there was a span of 12 bases. Germline V gene lookup returns CDR1 SGDLS and CDR2 YYNGEE. The CDR3 contains 15 residues. The CDR3 nucleotides read TGTGCCAGCAGCGTAGCTCGGAGCACCCCCGGGGAGCTGTTTTTT. It encodes CASSVARSTPGELFF.

The V gene is TRBV27, the J gene TRBJ1-3, with unresolved D. CDR3 length: 11 residues. Trimming took off 9 bases at V and 1 base at J, with 4 bases between the two ends. Germline V lookup: CDR1 MNHEY, CDR2 SMNVEV (reference sequence). CDR3: CASASGNTIYF. The CDR3 DNA sequence: TGTGCCAGTGCGTCTGGAAACACCATATATTTT.

V is TRBV7-6 and J is TRBJ1-5, with a tentative D call TRBD1 (5 bases). Trimming took 4 bases from V and 6 from J, leaving 16 bases between them. The CDR3 covers 15 residues. Germline CDR1 reads SGHVS; CDR2 reads FNYEAQ. The CDR3, as DNA: TGTGCCAGCAGCTATAAGGGCGACAGAGGTCAGCCCCAGCATTTT. It yields the protein CASSYKGDRGQPQHF.

The J gene is TRBJ2-3, the V gene TRBV12-3 or TRBV12-4; D is uncertain. There are 12 residues in the CDR3. V lost 7 bases and J 4 bases, leaving 9 bases between the germline ends. This CDR3 reads CASTIVPDTQYF. The DNA of the CDR3 is TGTGCCAGCACCATAGTGCCAGATACGCAGTATTTT.